The present T cell receptor beta chain was sequenced within a study of T cells in localized non-small cell lung cancer. General study points: Those with higher blood T cell density had longer overall survival. When the top 100 tumor clones were examined, a median approximately 57 of them also appeared in the adjacent lung, which was paired and uninvolved. It was uninvolved adjacent lung that showed the highest T cell clonality, exceeding tumor.

V lost 4 bases and J lost 4; bases outside the gene matches: 12. Germline assignment: CDR1 SEHNR and CDR2 FQNEAQ (reference sequence). The CDR3 contains 16 residues. On this clone: Antigen specificity is unknown.

Profiled with immunoSEQ multiplex PCR; TCRdb holds only in-frame clones, not every one. The table has roughly 48,000 clones, around 82% seen once. The source was PBMCs, collected before any cancer treatment. The TCR originated in a woman aged 35 to 69 with stage II lung adenocarcinoma. The rearrangement links TRBV7-9 to TRBJ2-5; TRBD1 agrees at 7 bases. DNA of the CDR3: TGTGCCAGCAGCTCACTATCGACAGGGTTTGGAGAGACCCAGTACTTC. Protein product: CASSSLSTGFGETQYF. Drawing the rest from reference TRBV7-9 and TRBJ2-5, the complete variable domain is DTGVSQNPRHKITKRGQNVTFRCDPISEHNRLYWYRQTLGQGPEFLTYFQNEAQLEKSRLLSDRFSAERPKGSFSTLEIQRTEQGDSAMYLCASSSLSTGFGETQYFGPGTRLLVL.